The 9 T cell receptor beta chains below all came from one sample that was sequenced in a study of shared clonotypes between healthy human individuals. Method: immunoSEQ multiplex PCR; TCRdb's copy keeps in-frame clones and lacks some. The data contain 2 million to 2.5 million clones, around 93% of them seen just once; the ten biggest clones take up roughly 1.8%. Naive CD8 cells lacked CD45RO, underwent positive selection for CCR7 and left out terminally differentiated effector memory CD45RA+ cells. The sequencing sample was made of naive CD8+ T cells from PBMCs. These receptor sequences come from a man in his late teens or twenties in good health. Some clones in this sample may be carry-over from other donors' samples.

The chain uses TRBV11-1 and TRBJ2-7; 7 bases are a match to TRBD2. Germline CDR1 SGHAT, CDR2 FQDESV (reference sequence). The CDR3 length is 15 residues. The V and J ends lost 7 bases and 2 bases, in that order; junction bases with no gene match: 11. In DNA, the CDR3 is TGTGCCAGCACGACGAGGGAGGGCGGGGCCTACGAGCAGTACTTC. Its protein is CASTTREGGAYEQYF.

The chain carries TRBV7-9 and TRBJ2-1, with 7 bases lining up with TRBD2. The junction had 12 bases not matched to a gene; V was cut back by 5 bases and J by 5 bases. The CDR3 sequence is 16 residues long. Germline CDR1 reads SEHNR; CDR2 reads FQNEAQ (reference sequence). CDR3 DNA: TGTGCCAGCAGCCCGCTGGGCGGGAGTTCTGACAATGAGCAGTTCTTC. Its translation: CASSPLGGSSDNEQFF. The full variable domain, in which reference TRBV7-9 and TRBJ2-1 provide the parts outside the CDR3, is DTGVSQNPRHKITKRGQNVTFRCDPISEHNRLYWYRQTLGQGPEFLTYFQNEAQLEKSRLLSDRFSAERPKGSFSTLEIQRTEQGDSAMYLCASSPLGGSSDNEQFFGPGTRLTVL.

This clone has only one observation. This rearrangement joins TRBV7-9 to TRBJ1-1; a possible D gene is TRBD1 (6 bases). The CDR3 has 17 amino acids. Per the germline V gene, CDR1 is SEHNR and CDR2 is FQNEAQ (reference sequence). The V end was cut by 1 base, the J end by 6 bases, with 21 bases between. CDR3: CASSLVGQIFFGPEAFF. The DNA for the CDR3 is TGTGCCAGCAGCTTAGTCGGACAGATTTTTTTCGGCCCTGAAGCTTTCTTT. Drawing the rest from reference TRBV7-9 and TRBJ1-1, the complete variable domain is DTGVSQNPRHKITKRGQNVTFRCDPISEHNRLYWYRQTLGQGPEFLTYFQNEAQLEKSRLLSDRFSAERPKGSFSTLEIQRTEQGDSAMYLCASSLVGQIFFGPEAFFGQGTRLTVV.

About this clone itself: Different DNA sequences within this sample yield the same CDR3. J is TRBJ2-1 and V is TRBV9; the match to TRBD2 covers 7 bases. Looked up from germline, CDR1 is SGDLS and CDR2 is YYNGEE. Germline trimming cut 4 bases from V and 5 bases from J; bases unmatched to any gene: 9. The CDR3 sequence is 15 residues long. The CDR3 loop is CASSPGWLADNEQFF. The CDR3, as DNA: TGTGCCAGCAGCCCAGGGTGGCTAGCGGACAATGAGCAGTTCTTC. The full variable domain, with the rest looked up from reference TRBV9 and TRBJ2-1, is DSGVTQTPKHLITATGQRVTLRCSPRSGDLSVYWYQQSLDQGLQFLIQYYNGEERAKGNILERFSAQQFPDLHSELNLSSLELGDSALYFCASSPGWLADNEQFFGPGTRLTVL.

The V and J genes are TRBV4-1 and TRBJ1-1, with no clear D. Germline V gene lookup returns CDR1 MGHRA and CDR2 YSYEKL. CDR3 length: 14 residues. V lost 1 base to trimming and J lost 4 bases, with 10 bases between them. The CDR3 spells CASSQVPASTEAFF. Written as DNA, the CDR3 is TGCGCCAGCAGCCAAGTTCCGGCTAGCACTGAAGCTTTCTTT.

The J gene is TRBJ2-1, the V gene TRBV7-9, with 7 bases fitting TRBD2. J gave up 8 bases and V 3 bases, and 7 bases lay outside the gene matches. There are 14 residues in the CDR3. Germline values: CDR1 SEHNR, CDR2 FQNEAQ (reference sequence). CDR3 region: CASSLRTRLYEQFF. DNA for the CDR3: TGTGCCAGCAGCTTGAGGACTAGACTCTATGAGCAGTTCTTC.

The CDR3 nucleotides read TGTGCCAGCAGCTTAGCTAGCGGGAGTGGAGCCTCCTACGAGCAGTACTTC. It translates to CASSLASGSGASYEQYF. The gene calls are TRBV7-9 and TRBJ2-7; TRBD2 agrees at 9 bases. The CDR3 contains 17 residues. Looked up from germline, CDR1 is SEHNR and CDR2 is FQNEAQ (reference sequence). The V and J ends lost 0 bases and 0 bases, in that order; junction bases with no gene match: 6.

The J gene is TRBJ2-3, the V gene TRBV7-6; the match to TRBD1 covers 9 bases. The ends lost 3 bases at V and 0 bases at J; junction bases unmatched: 7. CDR1 is SGHVS and CDR2 is FNYEAQ in the germline V gene. The CDR3 has 17 residues. CDR3 region: CASSFAPGTGSTDTQYF. The DNA of the CDR3 is TGTGCCAGCAGCTTTGCCCCCGGGACAGGGAGCACAGATACGCAGTATTTT.

This chain joins TRBV6-5 and TRBJ2-7; TRBD2 agrees at 9 bases. The CDR3 extends over 15 amino acids. The J segment lost 4 bases and the V segment lost 7 bases, leaving 11 bases of the junction unmatched. CDR1 and CDR2 (germline): MNHEY, SVGAGI. CDR3 in amino acids: CASTPWAAGGYEQYF. CDR3 DNA sequence: TGTGCCAGCACCCCTTGGGCTGCGGGGGGGTACGAGCAGTACTTC.